This T cell receptor (beta chain) was recorded in a study of blood T cells in healthy people across ages. Germline CDR1 is SNHLY and CDR2 is FYNNEI. Trimming pared 7 bases from V and 0 bases from J, leaving 12 bases between. There are 14 residues in the CDR3. A second roughly 7 to 11 cycle PCR used barcoded and J-beta primers. TCRdb reprocessed the 5' RACE reads with MiXCR, giving one entry per CDR3 protein. Of fewer than 800,000 distinct CDR3 sequences in the sample, roughly 25% were seen once. These data also formed part of another study, on T cells of mothers and their children. That paper states: From each mother came over 9 million TCR beta CDR3 reads, and from each child came approximately 2.8 million. Slightly higher overlap, not significant, was seen in related mother-child pairs than in unrelated pairs.

The chain combines TRBV2 with TRBJ1-1; D remains ambiguous. This receptor was identified in a boy aged 5 to 17 in good health. The sample comprised blood. The CDR3 protein is CASKLRILNTEAFF. The CDR3 region has the DNA TGTGCCAGCAAGCTAAGAATTCTGAACACTGAAGCTTTCTTT.